The source of this TCR beta chain is a study of CD8 T cells in Susac syndrome (dated by TCRdb to the late 2010s). In the study overall: Among the Susac syndrome patients who were sequenced, clinically active disease was present in 5 or 6 and clinical remission was observed in under ten. The study used repertoire sequencing to test whether antigen drove CD8+ T cell activation and differentiation in Susac syndrome. Clonality of the CD8+ T cell repertoire was compared between roughly 13 healthy donors, roughly 14 Susac syndrome patients and fewer than 16 multiple sclerosis patients. At the time of blood withdrawal, Susac syndrome patients were either therapy-naive, taking corticosteroids (with some also receiving IVIg), or on IVIg alone.

Study-wide findings and limitations: In the total CD8+ and CD8+ TEMRA repertoires, approximately 17 and five Susac-specific public clones, respectively, were identified. The number of individuals in the TCR sequencing and HLA analysis was recognized as being relatively small. CD8+ repertoires in Susac syndrome showed clonal expansion, which was highest in CD8+ TEMRA cells and was greater in clinically active patients than in remitting patients.

As concerns this clonotype: Its antigen specificity is not known. Base quality data are lacking; no much larger clone is found one base away.

High-throughput TCR beta sequencing profiled peripheral blood CD8+ and CD4+ T cells from healthy donors, Susac syndrome patients and multiple sclerosis patients. The Susac syndrome patients fulfilled recently defined diagnostic criteria for either definite or probable disease. Bulk CD8+ and CD4+ T cells were purified by magnetic negative isolation, whereas CD8+ TEMRA cells were enriched by FACS. Blood was collected in EDTA tubes and processed within 24 hours, with PBMCs isolated through density gradient centrifugation. PBMCs intended for TCR sequencing were cryopreserved in liquid nitrogen and were subsequently thawed in a 37 degrees C water bath. The sorted or isolated CD4+, CD8+ and CD8+ TEMRA cells reached a purity of at least 90%. RNA was extracted with the RNeasy kit and roughly 0.45 to 1 ug was reverse transcribed using random hexamers. TCR beta CDR3 regions were amplified with the immunoSEQ multiplex PCR assay covering 54 Vbeta and 13 Jbeta segments. To correct PCR amplification bias, a synthetic template baseline was used for both primer optimization and computational correction. The source study handled its data this way. Reads were annotated to V, D and J genes per IMGT and analyzed with immunoSEQ Analyzer, keeping only productive sequences. Clonality was calculated as one minus the Shannon entropy normalized by log2 of the number of productive unique sequences. Public and private clones were assessed among the 100 most prevalent clones of each patient and control. Susac-specific clones were defined as absent from healthy and MS cohorts, about 1,000 published viral clones and other ImmuneACCESS disease sequences. TCRdb's own reprocessing of the public reads used fastp at Q25 and MiXCR and kept productive beta chains. For every CDR3 protein sequence, its rows merge into one entry that carries the most common genes and DNA. In this record, the V and J calls reflect TCRdb's handling and not the investigators' own analysis. The sample yields some 110,000 distinct CDR3 sequences; approximately 94% were counted once. The ten top clones hold about 0.41% of the sample.

Taken from cysteine to phenylalanine, the CDR3 has 13 residues. Only the CDR3 DNA stays, 39 bases, in frame from base 1. CDR1 and CDR2 were assigned from the germline V gene (reference sequence) as DFQATT and SNEGSKA. Trimming takes 5 bases from V and 0 bases from J, and the germline ends sit 10 bases apart. The sequence is built from TRBV20-1 and TRBJ1-2; the D gene cannot be named for sure. The sample taken for sequencing was CD8+ T cells from PBMCs. The clonotype comes from a human donor with Susac syndrome. The base sequence is TGCAGTGCTGATTCGGAGTCTAACTATGGCTACACCTTC. This is translated as CSADSESNYGYTF.